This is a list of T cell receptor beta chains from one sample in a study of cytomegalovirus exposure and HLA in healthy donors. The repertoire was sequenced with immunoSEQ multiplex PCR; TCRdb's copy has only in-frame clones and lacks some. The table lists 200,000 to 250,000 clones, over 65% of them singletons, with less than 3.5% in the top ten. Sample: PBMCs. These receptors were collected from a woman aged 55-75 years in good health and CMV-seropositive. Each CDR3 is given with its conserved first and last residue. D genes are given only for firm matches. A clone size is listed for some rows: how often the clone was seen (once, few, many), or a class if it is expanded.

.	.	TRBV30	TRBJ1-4	TGTGCCTGGAGTTCAGTCAGGGGAAGGGGAAAACTGTTTTTT	CAWSSVRGRGKLFF
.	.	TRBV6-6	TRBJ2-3	TGTGCCAGCAGTTACTCGAGCAATACGCAGTATTTT	CASSYSSNTQYF
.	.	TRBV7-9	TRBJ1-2	TGTGCCAGCATCCCCCCCCTAAACTATGGCTACACCTTC	CASIPPLNYGYTF
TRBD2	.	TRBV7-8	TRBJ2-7	TGTGCCAGCAGCCTTAGCGTATCTTTTCTAGCGGGAGCCTACGAGCAGTACTTC	CASSLSVSFLAGAYEQYF
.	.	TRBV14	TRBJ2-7	TGTGCCAGCAGCCCGACAGCCTACGAGCAGTACTTC	CASSPTAYEQYF
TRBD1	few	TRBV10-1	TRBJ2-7	TGCGCCAGCAGTGAGTCTGGACAGGGGGCATACGAGCAGTACTTC	CASSESGQGAYEQYF
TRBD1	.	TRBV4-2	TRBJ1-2	TGTGCCAGCAGCCCGGGACAGGGAGGAGACGGCTACACCTTC	CASSPGQGGDGYTF
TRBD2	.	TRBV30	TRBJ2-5	TGTGCCTGGAGCGCCAGATGGGGGGGATACCTAGAGACCCAGTACTTC	CAWSARWGGYLETQYF
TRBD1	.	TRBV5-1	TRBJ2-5	TGCGCCAGCAGCTTGGTTCAGGGGGCTCGAGAGACCCAGTACTTC	CASSLVQGARETQYF
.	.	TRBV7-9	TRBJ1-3	TGTGCCAGCAGCTCGTACAGGGCTGGAAACACCATATATTTT	CASSSYRAGNTIYF
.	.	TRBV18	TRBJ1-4	TGTGCCAGCTCACAATCGGTGGTGTCGACTAATGAAAAACTGTTTTTT	CASSQSVVSTNEKLFF
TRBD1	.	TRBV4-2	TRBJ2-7	TGTGCCAGCAGCCAAGGTTCGACAGGGGTGGGGTACGAGCAGTACTTC	CASSQGSTGVGYEQYF
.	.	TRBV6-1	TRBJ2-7	TGTGCCAGCAAAGGCGGGCGCACCTACGAGCAGTACTTC	CASKGGRTYEQYF
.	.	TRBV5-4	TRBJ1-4	TGTGCCAGCAGCTTGAAAGGGGAAGTTGAAAAACTGTTTTTT	CASSLKGEVEKLFF
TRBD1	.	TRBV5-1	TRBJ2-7	TGCGCCAGCAGCTTCAGGACAGGGACACACGAGCAGTACTTC	CASSFRTGTHEQYF
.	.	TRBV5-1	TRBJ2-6	TGCGCCAGCAGCTATCAGGGTACGTCCGGGGCCAACGTCCTGACTTTC	CASSYQGTSGANVLTF
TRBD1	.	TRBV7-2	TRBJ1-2	TGTGCCAGCAGCTCCCGGGACAGGGGGCTCGGGGACTACACCTTC	CASSSRDRGLGDYTF
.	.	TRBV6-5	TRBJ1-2	TGTGCCAGCAGTTACGCCAGTTCTTCCTATGGCTACACCTTC	CASSYASSSYGYTF
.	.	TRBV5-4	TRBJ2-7	TGTGCCACCGGTATCGGGGGAACCTACGAGCAGTACTTC	CATGIGGTYEQYF
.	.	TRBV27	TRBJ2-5	TGTGCCAGCAGTTTTAGGAGGTTAGAGACCCAGTACTTC	CASSFRRLETQYF
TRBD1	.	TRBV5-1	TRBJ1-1	TGCGCCAGCGGGAAAACGCAGGGGGCGCGAACTGAAGCTTTCTTT	CASGKTQGARTEAFF
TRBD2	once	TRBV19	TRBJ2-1	TGTGCCAGTAGTCGGCTCGCGGGGGGGCTCACAATTGAGCAGTTCTTC	CASSRLAGGLTIEQFF
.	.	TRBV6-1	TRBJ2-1	TGTGCCAGCAGTGAAGTTGGGCAACGGAGGGATGAGCAGTTCTTC	CASSEVGQRRDEQFF
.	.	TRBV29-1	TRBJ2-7	TGCAGCGTTGTGAGAGACACCCACGAGCAGTACTTC	CSVVRDTHEQYF
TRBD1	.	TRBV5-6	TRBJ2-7	TGTGCCAGCAGCAAACCGGGACAGGGCTTCAACGAGCAGTACTTC	CASSKPGQGFNEQYF
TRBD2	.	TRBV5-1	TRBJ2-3	TGCGCCAGCAGCGCTAGCGGGAGGAGGACAGATACGCAGTATTTT	CASSASGRRTDTQYF
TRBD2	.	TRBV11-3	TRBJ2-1	TGTGCCAGCAGCTTAGGGGGCCTAGCGGGTAATGAGCAGTTCTTC	CASSLGGLAGNEQFF
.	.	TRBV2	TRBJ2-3	TGTGCCAGCAGTGAGACTGAATGGGATACGCAGTATTTT	CASSETEWDTQYF
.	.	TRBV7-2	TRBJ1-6	TGTGCCAGCAGCGGATATACGGGGGGCTCCTATAATTCACCCCTCCACTTT	CASSGYTGGSYNSPLHF
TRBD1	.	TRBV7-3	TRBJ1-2	TGTGCCAGCAGCTTACAGGGGGCGCAGGGCTACACCTTC	CASSLQGAQGYTF
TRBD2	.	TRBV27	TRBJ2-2	TGTGCCAGCAGTTCCTGGGGAGGGGTCTTGAACACCGGGGAGCTGTTTTTT	CASSSWGGVLNTGELFF
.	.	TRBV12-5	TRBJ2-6	TGTGCTAGTGGTTCTCGGGGGGCTGGAGTCGGTGGGGCCAACGTCCTGACTTTC	CASGSRGAGVGGANVLTF
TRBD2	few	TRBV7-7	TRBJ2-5	TGTGCCAGCAGCCGGACTAGCCTCCAAGAGACCCAGTACTTC	CASSRTSLQETQYF
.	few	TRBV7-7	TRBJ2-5	TGTGCCAGCAGCTCCGGGACTGTGAGGGAGACCCAGTACTTC	CASSSGTVRETQYF
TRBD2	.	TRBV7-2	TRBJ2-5	TGTGCCAGCAGCCCCACTAGCGGGGGGGCCGGGAGTGAGACCCAGTACTTC	CASSPTSGGAGSETQYF